Below are 10 T cell receptor beta chains sequenced from a single sample in a study of cytomegalovirus exposure and HLA in healthy donors (dated by TCRdb to about 2017). The library came from the immunoSEQ multiplex PCR assay. The multiplex PCR relied on a mix of 60 forward primers for TCR Vbeta segments and 13 reverse primers for TCR Jbeta segments. TCRdb took this table from immuneACCESS and kept in-frame rearrangements with V and J called. Such tables lack part of the clones; where checked against another copy, unresolved V genes explain under half of the gap, and the rest is unexplained. This sample comprises 90,000 or so clones, nearly 80% of them detected only once. The top ten constitute 20% to 25% of the sample. Specimen: PBMCs. The receptor set was obtained from a woman aged 45-65 years in good health and CMV-seropositive.

This clone was observed a single time. The J gene is TRBJ2-3, the V gene TRBV27, with 8 bases fitting TRBD2. V trimming: 7 bases; J trimming: 2 bases; junction bases outside the gene matches: 5. The germline V gene has CDR1 MNHEY and CDR2 SMNVEV (reference sequence). The CDR3 length is 14 residues. CDR3: CASNLSGATDTQYF. Written as DNA, the CDR3 is TGTGCCAGCAACCTTAGCGGGGCCACAGATACGCAGTATTTT.

This chain joins TRBV7-3 and TRBJ2-5, with D maybe TRBD1 (5 bases). The germline CDR1 and CDR2 sequences are SGHTA and FQGTGA. The CDR3 has 14 residues. V dropped 2 bases and J dropped 1 base, with 8 bases sitting between them. The CDR3 DNA sequence: TGTGCCAGCAGCTTAGGGGCAGTCCAAGAGACCCAGTACTTC. Translation gives CASSLGAVQETQYF.

Concerning this clone itself: Germline is not matched at one junction end, which may reflect a read error. The chain links TRBV11-2 to TRBJ1-1; 11 nucleotides line up with TRBD1. The CDR3 extends over 12 amino acids. The germline CDR1 and CDR2 sequences are SGHAT and FQNNGV. The CDR3 sequence: CASSIGGTGGLF. The CDR3 coding sequence is TGTGCCAGCAGCATCGGGGGGACAGGGGGTCTCTTT. The variable domain in full, with the rest retrieved from reference TRBV11-2 and TRBJ1-1, is EAGVAQSPRYKIIEKRQSVAFWCNPISGHATLYWYQQILGQGPKLLIQFQNNGVVDDSQLPKDRFSAERLKGVDSTLKIQPAKLEDSAVYLCASSIGGTGGLFGQGTRLTVV.

The chain links TRBV5-6 to TRBJ2-3; 9 positions match TRBD1. The CDR3 loop spans 17 amino acids. Germline V gives CDR1 SGHDT, CDR2 YYEEEE. Trimming removed 4 bases from V and 7 bases from J; junction bases left unmatched: 16. The CDR3 sequence: CASSPRRWGQGTNTQYF. Written as DNA, the CDR3 is TGTGCCAGCAGCCCACGGCGGTGGGGACAGGGTACGAATACGCAGTATTTT.

V usage is TRBV5-5 and J usage is TRBJ1-1; D gene uncertain. Between the trimmed V and J ends, which lost 1 base and 1 base, there was a span of 17 bases. CDR1 and CDR2 from the germline V gene are SGHKS and YYEKEE (reference sequence). The CDR3 runs to 17 residues. The CDR3 reads CASSLFLLGAGNTEAFF. CDR3 sequence (DNA): TGTGCCAGCAGCTTGTTCCTCCTGGGCGCGGGGAACACTGAAGCTTTCTTT.

The rearrangement joins TRBV6-5 to TRBJ1-2, with D possibly being TRBD1 (5 bases). V lost 6 bases and J 4 bases, leaving 18 bases between the germline ends. The germline gives CDR1 MNHEY, CDR2 SVGAGI. CDR3 size: 15 residues. Written as DNA, the CDR3 is TGTGCCAGCAGAACTGCCGCTGGGGGGGGCTATGGCTACACCTTC. Its protein product is CASRTAAGGGYGYTF.

The V call is TRBV15, the J call TRBJ1-2; D unclear. V dropped 5 bases and J dropped 5 bases, with 12 bases sitting between them. CDR1 is LNHNV, CDR2 YYDKDF, per germline (reference sequence). CDR3 length: 13 amino acids. The CDR3 is CATSRELVYGYTF. The DNA of the CDR3 is TGTGCCACCAGCCGGGAGCTGGTATATGGCTACACCTTC.

The J gene is TRBJ2-5, the V gene TRBV13; no definite D call. The germline CDR1 and CDR2 sequences are PRHDT and FYEKMQ (reference sequence). The germline V and J ends were trimmed by 5 bases and 3 bases, with 10 bases remaining between them. There are 13 residues in the CDR3. Here the CDR3 DNA reads TGTGCCAGCAGCAGCCGTAGAAAAGAGACCCAGTACTTC. Translation gives CASSSRRKETQYF.

The sample holds one count of this clone. The rearrangement joins TRBV5-4 to TRBJ1-4; possible D gene TRBD1, 5 bases. Trimming left V 4 bases short and J 0 bases short, with 10 bases between. This CDR3 is built from 15 residues. From germline, CDR1 is SGHNT and CDR2 YYREEE (reference sequence). The CDR3 protein is CASSLQGPTNEKLFF. The CDR3 region has the DNA TGTGCCAGCAGCCTTCAGGGCCCAACTAATGAAAAACTGTTTTTT.

The CDR3 DNA is TGTGCCTGGCGGGGGGACAGGGCCACAGATACGCAGTATTTT. This gives the protein CAWRGDRATDTQYF. The rearrangement joins TRBV30 to TRBJ2-3; TRBD1 matches 9 bases. Germline lookup yields CDR1 GTSNPN and CDR2 SVGIG (reference sequence). Trimming at V came to 5 bases and at J to 2 bases, leaving 5 bases not matched to a gene. The CDR3 is made up of 14 amino acids.